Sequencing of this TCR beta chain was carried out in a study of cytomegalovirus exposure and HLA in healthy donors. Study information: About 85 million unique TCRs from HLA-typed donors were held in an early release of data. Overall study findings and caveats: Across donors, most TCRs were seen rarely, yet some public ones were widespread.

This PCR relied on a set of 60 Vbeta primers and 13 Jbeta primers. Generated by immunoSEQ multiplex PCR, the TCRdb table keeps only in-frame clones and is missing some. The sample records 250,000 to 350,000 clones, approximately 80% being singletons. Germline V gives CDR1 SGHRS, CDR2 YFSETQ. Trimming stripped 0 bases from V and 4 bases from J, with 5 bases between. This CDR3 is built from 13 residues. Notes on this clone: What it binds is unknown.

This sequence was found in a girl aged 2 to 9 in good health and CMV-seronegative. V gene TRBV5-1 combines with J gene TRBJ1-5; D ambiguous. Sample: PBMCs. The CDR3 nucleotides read TGCGCCAGCAGCTTGGTCCCAAATCAGCCCCAGCATTTT. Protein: CASSLVPNQPQHF. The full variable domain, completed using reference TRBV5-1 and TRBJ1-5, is KAGVTQTPRYLIKTRGQQVTLSCSPISGHRSVSWYQQTPGQGLQFLFEYFSETQRNKGNFPGRFSGRQFSNSRSEMNVSTLELGDSALYLCASSLVPNQPQHFGDGTRLSIL.